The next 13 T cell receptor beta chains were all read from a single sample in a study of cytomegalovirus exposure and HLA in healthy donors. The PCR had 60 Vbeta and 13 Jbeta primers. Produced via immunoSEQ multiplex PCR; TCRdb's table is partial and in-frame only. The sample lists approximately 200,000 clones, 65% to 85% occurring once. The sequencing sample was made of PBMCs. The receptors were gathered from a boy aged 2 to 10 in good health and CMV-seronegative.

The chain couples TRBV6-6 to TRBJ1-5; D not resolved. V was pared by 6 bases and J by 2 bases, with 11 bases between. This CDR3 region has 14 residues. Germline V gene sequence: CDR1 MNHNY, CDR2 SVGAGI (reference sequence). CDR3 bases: TGTGCCAGCAGCCTCTCGCAGGGCAATCAGCCCCAGCATTTT. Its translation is CASSLSQGNQPQHF.

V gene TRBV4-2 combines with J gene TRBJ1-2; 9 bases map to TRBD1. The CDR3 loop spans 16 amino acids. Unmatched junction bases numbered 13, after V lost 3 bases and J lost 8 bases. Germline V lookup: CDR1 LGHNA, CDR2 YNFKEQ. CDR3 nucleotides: TGTGCCAGCAGCCAGCGAAGAGGACAGGGGCGGAGAGGCTACACCTTC. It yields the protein CASSQRRGQGRRGYTF.

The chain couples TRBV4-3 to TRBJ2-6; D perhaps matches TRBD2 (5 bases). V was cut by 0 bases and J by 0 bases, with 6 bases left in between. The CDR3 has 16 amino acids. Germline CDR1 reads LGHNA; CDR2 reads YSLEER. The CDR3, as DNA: TGCGCCAGCAGCCAAGATCGGGGCTCTGGGGCCAACGTCCTGACTTTC. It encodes CASSQDRGSGANVLTF.

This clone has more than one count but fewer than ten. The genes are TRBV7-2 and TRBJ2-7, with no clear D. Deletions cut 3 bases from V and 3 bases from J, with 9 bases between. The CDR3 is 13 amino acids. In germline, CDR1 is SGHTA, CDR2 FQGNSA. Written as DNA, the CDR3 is TGTGCCAGCAGCTTTCTCCCGTACTACGAGCAGTACTTC. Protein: CASSFLPYYEQYF.

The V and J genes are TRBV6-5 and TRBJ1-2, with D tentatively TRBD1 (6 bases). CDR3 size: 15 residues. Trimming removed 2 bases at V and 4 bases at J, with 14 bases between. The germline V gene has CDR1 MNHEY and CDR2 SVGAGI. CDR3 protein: CASSYGTSGVYGYTF. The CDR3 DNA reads TGTGCCAGCAGTTACGGGACAAGTGGGGTCTATGGCTACACCTTC.

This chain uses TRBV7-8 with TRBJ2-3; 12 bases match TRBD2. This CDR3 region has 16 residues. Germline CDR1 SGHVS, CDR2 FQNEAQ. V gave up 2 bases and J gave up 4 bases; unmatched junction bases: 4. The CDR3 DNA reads TGTGCCAGCAGCTTACCACTAGCGGGGGGCCCAGATACGCAGTATTTT. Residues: CASSLPLAGGPDTQYF.

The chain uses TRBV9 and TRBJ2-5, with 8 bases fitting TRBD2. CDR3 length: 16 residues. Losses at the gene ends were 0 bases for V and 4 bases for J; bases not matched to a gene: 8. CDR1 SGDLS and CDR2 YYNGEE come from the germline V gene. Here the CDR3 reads CASSVGAAGGGETQYF. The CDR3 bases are TGTGCCAGCAGCGTAGGGGCCGCGGGGGGTGGAGAGACCCAGTACTTC.

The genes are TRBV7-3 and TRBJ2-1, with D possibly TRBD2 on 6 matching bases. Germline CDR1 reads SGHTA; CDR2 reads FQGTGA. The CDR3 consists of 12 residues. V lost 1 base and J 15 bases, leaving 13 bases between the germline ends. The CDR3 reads CASSLMAGSLFF. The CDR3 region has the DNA TGTGCCAGCAGCTTAATGGCGGGGTCGTTGTTCTTC.

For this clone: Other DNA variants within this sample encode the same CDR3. The CDR3, as DNA: TGTGCCAGCAGCCCCCTACAGGGATCAGCTAACTATGGCTACACCTTC. Its protein product is CASSPLQGSANYGYTF. The rearrangement links TRBV7-9 to TRBJ1-2; D might be TRBD1 (6 bases). V lost 5 bases and J 0 bases, leaving 16 bases between the germline ends. The CDR3 runs 16 residues. The V gene's germline CDR1 is SEHNR and CDR2 FQNEAQ (reference sequence).

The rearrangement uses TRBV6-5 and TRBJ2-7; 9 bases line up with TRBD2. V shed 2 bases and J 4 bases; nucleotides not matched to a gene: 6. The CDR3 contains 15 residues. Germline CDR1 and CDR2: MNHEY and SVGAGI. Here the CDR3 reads CASSYRAGGGYEQYF. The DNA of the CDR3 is TGTGCCAGCAGTTACAGAGCGGGGGGCGGGTACGAGCAGTACTTC.

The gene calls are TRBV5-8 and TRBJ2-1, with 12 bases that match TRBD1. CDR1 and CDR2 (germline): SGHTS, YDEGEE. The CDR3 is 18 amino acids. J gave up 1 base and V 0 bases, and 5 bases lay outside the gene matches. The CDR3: CASSLGDRGPESYNEQFF. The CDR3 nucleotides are TGTGCCAGCAGCTTGGGGGACAGGGGGCCCGAATCCTACAATGAGCAGTTCTTC.

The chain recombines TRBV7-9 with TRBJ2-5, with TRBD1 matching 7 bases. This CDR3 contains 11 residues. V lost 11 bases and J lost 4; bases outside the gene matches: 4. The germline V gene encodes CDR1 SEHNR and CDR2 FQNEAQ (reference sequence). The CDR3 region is CAVRGSETQYF. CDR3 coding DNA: TGTGCCGTCAGGGGGTCAGAGACCCAGTACTTC.

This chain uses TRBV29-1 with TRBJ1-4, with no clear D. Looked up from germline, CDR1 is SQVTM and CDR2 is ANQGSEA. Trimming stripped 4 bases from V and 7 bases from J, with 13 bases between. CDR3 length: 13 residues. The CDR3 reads CSVGGGEIEKLFF. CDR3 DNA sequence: TGCAGCGTTGGCGGCGGGGAGATTGAAAAACTGTTTTTT.